This T cell receptor beta chain came from a study of shared clonotypes between healthy human individuals. About the research overall: Sampling drew on donors who were a couple of women and a few men aged 18 to 49. For every donor, three CD4 naive, three CD4 memory, two CD8 naive and one CD8 memory plates were used. Study results and caveats: Rarefaction exposed incomplete sorted-subset sequencing despite large depth.

This CDR3 contains 18 residues. Per germline, CDR1 MGHRA and CDR2 YSYEKL. V lost 1 base and J lost 0; bases outside the gene matches: 10. Both subsets, CD45RA+ naive and CD45RA-negative memory, were split from the CD4+ cells. Assay: immunoSEQ multiplex PCR; the TCRdb copy retains only in-frame clones and omits some. The sample has a few million clones; 85% to 95% are singletons. This clone was recorded only once. As yet, its antigen is unknown. The source of this sequence is a man aged 18 to 35 in good health. Some clones in this sample may be carry-over from other donors' samples. Specimen: naive CD4+ T cells from PBMCs. Subset given: CD45RA+ positively selected. The J gene is TRBJ2-7, the V gene TRBV4-1; 9 nucleotides match TRBD1. The chain's CDR3 is CASSQALNPGQGSYEQYF. The CDR3 region has the DNA TGCGCCAGCAGCCAAGCCCTTAATCCGGGACAGGGCTCCTACGAGCAGTACTTC.